The 23 T cell receptor beta chains below all came from one sample that was sequenced in a study of T-cell memory formation after mild COVID-19. TCRdb re-analysed the 5' RACE reads in MiXCR, keeping a single row per CDR3 protein. This sample has some 440,000 distinct CDR3 sequences, with approximately 25% found just once. The sample taken for sequencing was PBMCs or a T cell subset sorted from them (not recorded which). These receptors were obtained from an adult woman who had mild COVID-19 (a few samples of this study predate the infection). Cell type and time point are not known.

This clonotype appeared a few times. The rearrangement uses TRBV18 and TRBJ2-1; D remains unclear. The CDR3 has 12 amino acids. Germline loops: CDR1 KGHSH, CDR2 LQKENI. Trimming took 2 bases from V and 5 from J, leaving 4 bases between them. As DNA, the CDR3 is TGTGCCAGCTCACCATCCGACAATGAGCAGTTCTTC. Residues: CASSPSDNEQFF.

The chain uses TRBV5-6 and TRBJ1-2; 8 positions agree with TRBD1. This CDR3 is built from 14 residues. Germline CDR1 reads SGHDT; CDR2 reads YYEEEE. Unmatched junction bases numbered 9, after V lost 3 bases and J lost 8 bases. The CDR3 protein is CASSSTGGVGGYTF. The CDR3 coding sequence is TGTGCCAGCAGCTCCACAGGGGGAGTAGGAGGCTACACCTTC.

This clonotype was seen only a few times. V and J are TRBV6-1 and TRBJ1-3; a weak D match, TRBD1 (6 bases). The ends were cut back, 8 bases at V and 8 bases at J, with 16 bases in the middle. Per germline, CDR1 MNHNS and CDR2 SASEGT. The CDR3 sequence is 13 residues long. CDR3 in amino acids: CASQGTLGDTIYF. The CDR3 DNA reads TGTGCCAGCCAGGGGACCCTAGGGGACACCATATATTTT.

The chain is built from TRBV27 and TRBJ2-5; D is undetermined. The CDR3 has 13 residues. Germline V CDR1 and CDR2: MNHEY, SMNVEV (reference sequence). V gave up 2 bases and J gave up 3 bases, with 7 bases separating them. The CDR3 nucleotides are TGTGCCAGCAGTTTAAACCCTGAAGAGACCCAGTACTTC. Its protein is CASSLNPEETQYF.

This chain joins TRBV7-3 and TRBJ2-5, with TRBD1 matching over 9 bases. The CDR3 totals 16 residues. Trimming cost V 6 bases and J 1 base; bases outside gene matches: 9. Germline values: CDR1 SGHTA, CDR2 FQGTGA. The CDR3 region has the DNA TGTGCCAGCAGGAAAACCGGGACAGGGCCCCAAGAGACCCAGTACTTC. Encoded protein: CASRKTGTGPQETQYF. Variable domain in full (rest from reference TRBV7-3 and TRBJ2-5): GAGVSQTPSNKVTEKGKYVELRCDPISGHTALYWYRQSLGQGPEFLIYFQGTGAADDSGLPNDRFFAVRPEGSVSTLKIQRTERGDSAVYLCASRKTGTGPQETQYFGPGTRLLVL.

The chain uses TRBV12-3 or TRBV12-4 and TRBJ1-1, with D unclear. The CDR3 is 14 residues long. V was cut by 7 bases and J by 3 bases, with 15 bases left in between. The DNA for the CDR3 is TGTGCCAGCACCCCGACCAGGCGATACACTGAAGCTTTCTTT. It encodes CASTPTRRYTEAFF.

This clonotype was seen a few times. CDR3 in amino acids: CASSPKTEQFF. In DNA, the CDR3 is TGTGCCAGCTCACCTAAAACTGAGCAGTTCTTC. V is TRBV18 and J is TRBJ2-1; the D is unclear. Germline CDR1 is KGHSH and CDR2 is LQKENI. V lost 3 bases, J lost 9 bases, and 6 bases lay in between. CDR3 size: 11 residues.

The V gene is TRBV20-1, the J gene TRBJ2-7; no clear D. There are 11 residues in the CDR3. Germline V gene sequence: CDR1 DFQATT, CDR2 SNEGSKA (reference sequence). V shed 0 bases and J shed 3 bases, with 3 bases lying between them. Here the CDR3 DNA reads TGCAGTGCTAGAGAGGGCTACGAGCAGTACGTC. Protein product: CSAREGYEQYV.

The chain links TRBV7-8 to TRBJ2-1; 7 nucleotides line up with TRBD2. The CDR3 runs to 17 residues. The germline V gene has CDR1 SGHVS and CDR2 FQNEAQ. Unmatched junction bases numbered 10, after V lost 2 bases and J lost 3 bases. The CDR3 spells CASSLRERDDNYNEQFF. For the CDR3, the DNA is TGTGCCAGCAGCTTAAGGGAGCGGGACGATAACTACAATGAGCAGTTCTTC.

J is TRBJ1-5 and V is TRBV20-1; the D gene is possibly TRBD1 (5 bases). The V and J ends lost 2 bases and 2 bases respectively, with 10 bases between them. The germline V gene encodes CDR1 DFQATT and CDR2 SNEGSKA (reference sequence). The CDR3 totals 14 residues. CDR3 in amino acids: CSARSQGGNQPQHF. The CDR3 DNA reads TGCAGTGCTAGATCCCAGGGCGGCAATCAGCCCCAGCATTTT.

The sample holds a few counts of this clonotype. The genes are TRBV27 and TRBJ2-7; 8 bases align to TRBD1. Per the germline V gene, CDR1 is MNHEY and CDR2 is SMNVEV (reference sequence). The CDR3 totals 15 residues. Trimming cost V 3 bases and J 3 bases; bases outside gene matches: 7. The CDR3 loop is CASSFAGTGDYEQYF. For the CDR3, the DNA is TGTGCCAGCAGTTTTGCCGGGACAGGAGACTACGAGCAGTACTTC.

At least ten counts were recorded for this clonotype. The chain employs TRBV14 and TRBJ2-3, with D possibly matching TRBD2 (6 bases). Germline V lookup: CDR1 SGHDN, CDR2 FVKESK. Trimming removed 6 bases at V and 6 bases at J, with 13 bases between. CDR3 size: 13 residues. CDR3 sequence (DNA): TGTGCCAGCAGACCCACGGGGAGGGATACGCAGTATTTT. Protein sequence: CASRPTGRDTQYF.

Only a few counts were recorded for this clonotype. The chain carries TRBV15 and TRBJ2-7; 13 bases fit TRBD2. The CDR3 extends over 16 amino acids. Per the germline V gene, CDR1 is LNHNV and CDR2 is YYDKDF (reference sequence). V shed 3 bases and J 4 bases; nucleotides not matched to a gene: 6. This chain's CDR3 is CATSSKTSGRKYEQYF. The CDR3 DNA reads TGTGCCACCAGCAGCAAGACTAGCGGGAGGAAATACGAGCAGTACTTC. Filled out from reference TRBV15 and TRBJ2-7, the complete variable domain reads DAMVIQNPRYQVTQFGKPVTLSCSQTLNHNVMYWYQQKSSQAPKLLFHYYDKDFNNEADTPDNFQSRRPNTSFCFLDIRSPGLGDTAMYLCATSSKTSGRKYEQYFGPGTRLTVT.

V gene TRBV7-9 combines with J gene TRBJ2-2; D is unresolved. The CDR3 has 14 amino acids. Germline-derived CDR1 and CDR2 are SEHNR and FQNEAQ (reference sequence). Trimming removed 10 bases at V and 2 bases at J, with 14 bases between. CDR3 bases: TGTGCCACCCTCTGGAGCCCCAACACCGGGGAGCTGTTTTTT. It translates to CATLWSPNTGELFF.

The chain joins TRBV12-3 or TRBV12-4 to TRBJ1-1, with no clear D. The CDR3 has 15 amino acids. Trimming pared 8 bases from V and 3 bases from J, leaving 19 bases between. CDR3 residues: CASSRSGVGDTEAFF. The CDR3 region has the DNA TGTGCCAGCTCCCGGAGCGGGGTGGGTGACACTGAAGCTTTCTTT.

V usage is TRBV12-3 or TRBV12-4 and J usage is TRBJ2-6, with a possible D match to TRBD2 (6 bases). Trimming pared 6 bases from V and 0 bases from J, leaving 15 bases between. This CDR3 contains 17 residues. For the CDR3, the DNA is TGTGCCAGCAGCCTCCCTAGCGCCAGCTCTGGGGCCAACGTCCTGACTTTC. It specifies CASSLPSASSGANVLTF.

The rearrangement joins TRBV12-3 or TRBV12-4 to TRBJ2-1, with 13 bases that match TRBD2. The CDR3 is 15 amino acids. The V gene end was trimmed by 5 bases and the J gene end by 10 bases; junction bases not matched to a gene: 8. In DNA form, the CDR3 reads TGTGCCAGCAGTGACGGGACTAGCGGGAAGGACGAGCAGTTCTTC. As protein: CASSDGTSGKDEQFF.

The chain carries TRBV4-1 and TRBJ1-1, with D perhaps matching TRBD1 (6 bases). The length of the CDR3 is 14 residues. V dropped 5 bases and J dropped 1 base, with 11 bases sitting between them. CDR1 and CDR2 from the germline V gene are MGHRA and YSYEKL. The CDR3 DNA follows: TGCGCCAGCAGCTATCCGGGACAGAACACTGAAGCTTTCTTT. This encodes CASSYPGQNTEAFF.

This rearrangement joins TRBV29-1 to TRBJ1-5; unclear D gene. The CDR3 is 14 amino acids. The V and J ends lost 5 bases and 5 bases respectively, with 16 bases between them. CDR1 is SQVTM, CDR2 ANQGSEA, per germline. This CDR3 is CSVLGEARDQPQHF. CDR3 in DNA: TGCAGCGTTCTCGGGGAGGCGCGGGATCAGCCCCAGCATTTT.

This clonotype was seen repeatedly, ten times or more. CDR3 bases: TGTGCCAGCAGGGTTCCGGGACTAGCGGCTGGAGATACGCAGTATTTT. Translation: CASRVPGLAAGDTQYF. The V gene is TRBV7-2, the J gene TRBJ2-3; 11 bases line up with TRBD2. This CDR3 comprises 16 residues. Germline CDR1 and CDR2: SGHTA and FQGNSA. Trimming cost V 6 bases and J 5 bases; bases outside gene matches: 10.

CDR3 in DNA: TGTGCCAGTACCCGGACAGGGAATACCGGGGAGCTGTTTTTT. Residues: CASTRTGNTGELFF. V gene TRBV19 combines with J gene TRBJ2-2; 8 bases line up with TRBD1. This CDR3 is built from 14 residues. Losses at the gene ends were 7 bases for V and 5 bases for J; bases not matched to a gene: 6. Germline V gene data show CDR1 as LNHDA and CDR2 as SQIVND (reference sequence).

This clonotype was found a few times. This chain joins TRBV5-1 and TRBJ2-1; the D is unclear. This CDR3 is 14 amino acids long. The germline V gene has CDR1 SGHRS and CDR2 YFSETQ. Trimming cost V 5 bases and J 4 bases, with 13 bases left between them. CDR3 nucleotide sequence: TGCGCCAGCAGACCCGACACACCGTACAATGAGCAGTTCTTC. Protein: CASRPDTPYNEQFF.

This clonotype was seen more than once but under ten times. The chain joins TRBV6-5 to TRBJ1-6, with 7 bases matching TRBD1. CDR3 length: 14 amino acids. Germline assignment: CDR1 MNHEY and CDR2 SVGAGI. V shed 8 bases and J 6 bases; nucleotides not matched to a gene: 7. The CDR3 nucleotides are TGTGCCAGCTGGGGTCAGGGGGGTAATTCACCCCTCCACTTT. Translating gives CASWGQGGNSPLHF.